The 6 T cell receptor beta chains below all came from one sample that was sequenced in a study of control samples from healthy donors and cancer patients. The assay was immunoSEQ multiplex PCR, and TCRdb's table has in-frame clones only and misses some. Here the sample spans some 410,000 clones, approximately 92% being singletons. Sequences were obtained from PBMCs. The receptor source for this set is a man aged 40-50 years with head and neck cancer.

The J gene is TRBJ2-2, the V gene TRBV3-1 (or the pseudogene TRBV3-2); maybe TRBD2 (7 bases). The CDR3 covers 15 residues. Germline V gives CDR1 LGHDT, CDR2 YNNKEL (reference sequence). V lost 6 bases and J 6 bases, leaving 17 bases between the germline ends. In DNA, the CDR3 is TGTGCCAGCAGTGGACCCGGGGGGCTCGCCGGGGAGCTGTTTTTT. Its translation is CASSGPGGLAGELFF.

This chain links TRBV27 with TRBJ1-1; D gene unclear. The CDR3 sequence is 13 residues long. CDR1 and CDR2 (germline): MNHEY, SMNVEV (reference sequence). V lost 6 bases, J lost 10 bases, and 18 bases lay in between. In nucleotides, the CDR3 is TGTGCCAGCAGGCCCGCTCCCAATAGAGGAGCTTTCTTT. It encodes CASRPAPNRGAFF.

The chain employs TRBV25-1 and TRBJ2-1, with D tentatively TRBD2 (5 bases). This CDR3 region has 11 residues. The V gene's germline CDR1 is MGHDK and CDR2 SYGVNS. The V gene lost 4 bases and the J gene lost 8 bases, with 6 bases spanning the gap. The CDR3 DNA reads as TGTGCCAGCAGTGTCGGGGATGAGCAGTTCTTC. This sequence encodes CASSVGDEQFF.

V is TRBV19 and J is TRBJ2-7, with TRBD2 identical over 10 bases. Unmatched junction bases numbered 8, after V lost 5 bases and J lost 4 bases. Germline loops: CDR1 LNHDA, CDR2 SQIVND (reference sequence). CDR3 length: 15 residues. The CDR3 DNA reads as TGTGCCAGTAGTGCAATGTCTAGCGGGAGATACGAGCAGTACTTC. Amino acid sequence: CASSAMSSGRYEQYF.

This chain uses TRBV7-9 with TRBJ2-3; TRBD2 aligns across 16 bases. The CDR3 sequence is 17 residues long. V was pared by 3 bases and J by 1 base, with 1 base of the junction left unmatched. Germline-derived CDR1 and CDR2 are SEHNR and FQNEAQ (reference sequence). For the CDR3, the DNA is TGTGCCAGCAGCTTGGGACTAGCGGGAGGGGGCACAGATACGCAGTATTTT. Its protein is CASSLGLAGGGTDTQYF.

The chain couples TRBV11-1 to TRBJ2-6; TRBD1 agrees at 8 bases. This CDR3 spans 18 amino acids. The germline gives CDR1 SGHAT, CDR2 FQDESV (reference sequence). Trimming took 0 bases from V and 1 from J; bases not matched to a gene: 5. CDR3 bases: TGTGCCAGCAGCTTAGCCAGGGGGCAGACTTCTGGGGCCAACGTCCTGACTTTC. Residues: CASSLARGQTSGANVLTF.